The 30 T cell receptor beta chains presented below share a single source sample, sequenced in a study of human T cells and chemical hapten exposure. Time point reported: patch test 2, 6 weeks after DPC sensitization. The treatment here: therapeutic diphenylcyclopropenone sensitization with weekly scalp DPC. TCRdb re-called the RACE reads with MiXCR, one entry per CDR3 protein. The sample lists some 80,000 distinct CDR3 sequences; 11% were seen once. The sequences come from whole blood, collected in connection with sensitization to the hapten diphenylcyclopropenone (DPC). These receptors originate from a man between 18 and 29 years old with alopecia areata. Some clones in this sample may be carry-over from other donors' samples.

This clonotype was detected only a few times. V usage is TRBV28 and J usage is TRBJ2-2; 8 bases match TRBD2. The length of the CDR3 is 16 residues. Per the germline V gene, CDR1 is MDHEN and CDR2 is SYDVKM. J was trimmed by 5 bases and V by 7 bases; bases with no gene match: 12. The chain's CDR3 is CASTPGGAMRTGELFF. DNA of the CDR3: TGTGCCAGCACCCCCGGGGGGGCGATGAGGACCGGGGAGCTGTTTTTT.

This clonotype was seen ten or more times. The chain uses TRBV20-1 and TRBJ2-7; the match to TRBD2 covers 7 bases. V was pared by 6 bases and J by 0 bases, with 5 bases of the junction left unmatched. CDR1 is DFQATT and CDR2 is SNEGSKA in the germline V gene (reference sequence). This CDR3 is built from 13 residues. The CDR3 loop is CSAAGTNSYEQYF. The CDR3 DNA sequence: TGCAGTGCGGCCGGGACTAACTCCTACGAGCAGTACTTC.

CDR3 loop: CASSTMIDRGERQFF. The CDR3 region has the DNA TGTGCCAGCAGCACGATGATCGACAGGGGAGAAAGGCAGTTCTTC. V gene TRBV11-2 combines with J gene TRBJ2-1; 8 bases align to TRBD1. CDR1 and CDR2 from the germline V gene are SGHAT and FQNNGV. CDR3 length: 15 residues. Germline trimming cut 5 bases from V and 12 bases from J; bases unmatched to any gene: 15.

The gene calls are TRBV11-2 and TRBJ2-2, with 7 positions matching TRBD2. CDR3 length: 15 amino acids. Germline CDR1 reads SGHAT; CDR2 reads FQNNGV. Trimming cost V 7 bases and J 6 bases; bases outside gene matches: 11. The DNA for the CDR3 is TGTGCCAGCATCCAACCCGGCGGGAGAGCCGGGGAGCTGTTTTTT. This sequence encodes CASIQPGGRAGELFF.

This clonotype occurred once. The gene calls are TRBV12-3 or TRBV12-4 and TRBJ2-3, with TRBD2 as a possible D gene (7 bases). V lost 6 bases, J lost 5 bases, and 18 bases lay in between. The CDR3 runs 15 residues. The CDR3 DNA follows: TGTGCCAGCAGCCCCAGGGGCGGGGGTAGAGATACGCAGTATTTT. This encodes CASSPRGGGRDTQYF.

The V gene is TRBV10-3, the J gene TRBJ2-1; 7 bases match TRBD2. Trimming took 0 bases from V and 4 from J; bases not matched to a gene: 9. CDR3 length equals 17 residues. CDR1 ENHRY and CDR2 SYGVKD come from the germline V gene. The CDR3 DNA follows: TGTGCCATCAGTGAGTCGATTTTTAGCGGGCATTACAATGAGCAGTTCTTC. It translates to CAISESIFSGHYNEQFF.

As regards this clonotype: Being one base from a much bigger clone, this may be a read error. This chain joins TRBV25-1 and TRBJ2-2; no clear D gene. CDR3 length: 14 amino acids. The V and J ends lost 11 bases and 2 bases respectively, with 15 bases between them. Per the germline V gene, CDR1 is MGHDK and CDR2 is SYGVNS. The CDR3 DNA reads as TGTGCCGTCCAAGGACGGACCAACACCGGGGAGCTGTTTTTT. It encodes CAVQGRTNTGELFF. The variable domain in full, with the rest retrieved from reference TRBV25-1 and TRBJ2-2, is EADIYQTPRYLVIGTGKKITLECSQTMGHDKMYWYQQDPGMELHLIHYSYGVNSTEKGDLSSESTVSRIRTEHFPLTLESARPSHTSQYLCAVQGRTNTGELFFGEGSRLTVL.

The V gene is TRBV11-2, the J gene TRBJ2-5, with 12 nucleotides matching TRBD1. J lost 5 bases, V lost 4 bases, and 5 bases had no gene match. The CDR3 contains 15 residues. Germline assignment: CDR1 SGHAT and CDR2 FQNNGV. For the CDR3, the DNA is TGTGCCAGCAGCTACGGGACAGGGGGCCGGGAGACCCAGTACTTC. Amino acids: CASSYGTGGRETQYF.

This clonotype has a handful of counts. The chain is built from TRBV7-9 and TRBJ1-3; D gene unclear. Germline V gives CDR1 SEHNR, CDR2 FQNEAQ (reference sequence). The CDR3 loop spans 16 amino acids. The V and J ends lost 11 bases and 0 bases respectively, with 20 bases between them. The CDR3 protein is CAGPRRREDSGNTIYF. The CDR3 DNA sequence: TGTGCCGGCCCAAGGCGAAGGGAGGACTCTGGAAACACCATATATTTT. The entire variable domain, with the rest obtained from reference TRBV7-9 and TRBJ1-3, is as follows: DTGVSQNPRHKITKRGQNVTFRCDPISEHNRLYWYRQTLGQGPEFLTYFQNEAQLEKSRLLSDRFSAERPKGSFSTLEIQRTEQGDSAMYLCAGPRRREDSGNTIYFGEGSWLTVV.

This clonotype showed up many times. The CDR3 DNA follows: TGTGCCAGCAGCAGCGGGGCCCGGGATACGCAGTATTTT. This sequence encodes CASSSGARDTQYF. The genes are TRBV11-3 and TRBJ2-3; TRBD2 matches 7 bases. Per germline, CDR1 SGHNT and CDR2 YENEEA. This CDR3 contains 13 residues. J lost 6 bases, V lost 5 bases, and 5 bases had no gene match.

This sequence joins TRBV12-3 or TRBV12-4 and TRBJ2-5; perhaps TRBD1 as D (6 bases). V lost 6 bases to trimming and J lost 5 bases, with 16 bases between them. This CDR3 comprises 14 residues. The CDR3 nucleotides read TGTGCCAGCAGCCCAACAGGGAACGGGGAGACCCAGTACTTC. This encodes CASSPTGNGETQYF.

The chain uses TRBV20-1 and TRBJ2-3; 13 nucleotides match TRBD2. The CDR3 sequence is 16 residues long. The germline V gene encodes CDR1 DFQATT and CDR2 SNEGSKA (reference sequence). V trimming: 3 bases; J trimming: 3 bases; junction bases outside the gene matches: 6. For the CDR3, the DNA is TGCAGTGCTAGTGGGACTAGCGGGGCTAGGACAGATACGCAGTATTTT. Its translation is CSASGTSGARTDTQYF.

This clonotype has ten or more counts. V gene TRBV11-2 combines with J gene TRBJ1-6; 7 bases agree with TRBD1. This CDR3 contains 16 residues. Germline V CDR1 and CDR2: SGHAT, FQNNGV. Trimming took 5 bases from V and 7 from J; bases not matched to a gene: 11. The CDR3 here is CASSARNRGTNSPLHF. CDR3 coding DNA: TGTGCCAGCAGCGCCAGGAACAGGGGAACGAATTCACCCCTCCACTTT.

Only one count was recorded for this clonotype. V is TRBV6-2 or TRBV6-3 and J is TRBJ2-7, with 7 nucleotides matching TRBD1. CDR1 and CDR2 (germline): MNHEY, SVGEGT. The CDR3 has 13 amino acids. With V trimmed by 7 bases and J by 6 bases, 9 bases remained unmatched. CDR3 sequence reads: CASTQSTGSEQYF. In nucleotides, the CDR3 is TGTGCCAGCACCCAGTCGACAGGGTCCGAGCAGTACTTC.

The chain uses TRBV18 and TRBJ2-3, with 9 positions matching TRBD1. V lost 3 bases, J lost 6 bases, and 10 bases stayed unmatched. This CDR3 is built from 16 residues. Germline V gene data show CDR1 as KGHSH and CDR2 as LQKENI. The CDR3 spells CASSPQGQGRVDTQYF. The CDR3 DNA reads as TGTGCCAGCTCACCTCAGGGACAGGGAAGGGTGGATACGCAGTATTTT.

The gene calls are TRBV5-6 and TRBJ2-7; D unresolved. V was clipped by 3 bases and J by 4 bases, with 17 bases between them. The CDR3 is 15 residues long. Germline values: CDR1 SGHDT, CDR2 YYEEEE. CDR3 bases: TGTGCCAGCAGCTCGCGATACAGATACAGTTACGAGCAGTACTTC. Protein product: CASSSRYRYSYEQYF.

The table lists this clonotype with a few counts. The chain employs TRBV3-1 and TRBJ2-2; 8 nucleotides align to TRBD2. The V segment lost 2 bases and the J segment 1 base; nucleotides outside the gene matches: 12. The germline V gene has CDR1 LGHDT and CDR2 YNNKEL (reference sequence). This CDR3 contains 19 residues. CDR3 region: CASSQKPFRGGRNTGELFF. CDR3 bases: TGTGCCAGCAGCCAAAAACCCTTTCGGGGGGGCCGGAACACCGGGGAGCTGTTTTTT. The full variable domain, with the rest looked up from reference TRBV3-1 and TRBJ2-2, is DTAVSQTPKYLVTQMGNDKSIKCEQNLGHDTMYWYKQDSKKFLKIMFSYNNKELIINETVPNRFSPKSPDKAHLNLHINSLELGDSAVYFCASSQKPFRGGRNTGELFFGEGSRLTVL.

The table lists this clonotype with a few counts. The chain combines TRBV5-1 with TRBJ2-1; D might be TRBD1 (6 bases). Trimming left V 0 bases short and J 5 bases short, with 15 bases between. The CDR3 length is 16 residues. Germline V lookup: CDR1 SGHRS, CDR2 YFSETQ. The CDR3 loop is CASSLVGTPTNNEQFF. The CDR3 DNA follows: TGCGCCAGCAGCTTGGTTGGGACACCGACAAACAATGAGCAGTTCTTC. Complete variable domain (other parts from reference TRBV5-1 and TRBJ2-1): KAGVTQTPRYLIKTRGQQVTLSCSPISGHRSVSWYQQTPGQGLQFLFEYFSETQRNKGNFPGRFSGRQFSNSRSEMNVSTLELGDSALYLCASSLVGTPTNNEQFFGPGTRLTVL.

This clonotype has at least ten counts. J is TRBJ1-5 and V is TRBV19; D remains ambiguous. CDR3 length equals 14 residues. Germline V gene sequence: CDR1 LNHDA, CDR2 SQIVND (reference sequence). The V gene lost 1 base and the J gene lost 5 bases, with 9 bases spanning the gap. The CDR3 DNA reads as TGTGCCAGTAGTATAGCCGGCGGGTATCAGCCCCAGCATTTT. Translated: CASSIAGGYQPQHF. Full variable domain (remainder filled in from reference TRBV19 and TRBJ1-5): DGGITQSPKYLFRKEGQNVTLSCEQNLNHDAMYWYRQDPGQGLRLIYYSQIVNDFQKGDIAEGYSVSREKKESFPLTVTSAQKNPTAFYLCASSIAGGYQPQHFGDGTRLSIL.

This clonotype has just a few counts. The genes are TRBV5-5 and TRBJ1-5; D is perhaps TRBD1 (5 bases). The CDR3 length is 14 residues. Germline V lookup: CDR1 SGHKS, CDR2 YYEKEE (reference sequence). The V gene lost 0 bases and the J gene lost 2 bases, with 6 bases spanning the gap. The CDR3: CASSLEQGNQPQHF. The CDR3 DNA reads TGTGCCAGCAGCTTGGAACAGGGCAATCAGCCCCAGCATTTT.

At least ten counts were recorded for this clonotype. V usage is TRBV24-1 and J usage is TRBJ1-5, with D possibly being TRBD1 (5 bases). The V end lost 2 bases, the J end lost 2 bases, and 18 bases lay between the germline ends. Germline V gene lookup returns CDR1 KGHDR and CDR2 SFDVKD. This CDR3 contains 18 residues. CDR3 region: CATSDSKGDSDGNQPQHF. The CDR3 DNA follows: TGTGCCACCAGTGATTCGAAGGGCGACAGTGATGGCAATCAGCCCCAGCATTTT.

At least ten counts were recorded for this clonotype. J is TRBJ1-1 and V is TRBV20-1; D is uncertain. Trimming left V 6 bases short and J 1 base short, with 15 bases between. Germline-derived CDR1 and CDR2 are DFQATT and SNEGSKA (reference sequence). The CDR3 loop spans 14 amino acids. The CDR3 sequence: CSAPEGIWNTEAFF. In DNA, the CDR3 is TGCAGTGCCCCCGAAGGGATTTGGAACACTGAAGCTTTCTTT.

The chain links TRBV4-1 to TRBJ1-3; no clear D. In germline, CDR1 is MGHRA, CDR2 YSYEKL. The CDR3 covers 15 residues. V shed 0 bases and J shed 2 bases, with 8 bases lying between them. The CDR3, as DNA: TGCGCCAGCAGCCAAGAGGCCGTTACTGGAAACACCATATATTTT. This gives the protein CASSQEAVTGNTIYF.

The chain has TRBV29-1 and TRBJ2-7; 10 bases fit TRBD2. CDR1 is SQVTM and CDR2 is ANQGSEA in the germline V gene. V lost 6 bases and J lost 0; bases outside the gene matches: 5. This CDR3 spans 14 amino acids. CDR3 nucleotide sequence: TGCAGCGTCGCCGGGACTAGCGTCTCCTACGAGCAGTACTTC. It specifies CSVAGTSVSYEQYF.

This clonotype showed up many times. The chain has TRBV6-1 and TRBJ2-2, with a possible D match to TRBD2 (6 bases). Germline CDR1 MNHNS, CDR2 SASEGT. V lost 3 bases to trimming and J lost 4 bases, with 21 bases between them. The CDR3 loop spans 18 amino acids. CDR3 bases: TGTGCCAGCAGTGAGCACGTGCGGGGACGGGTCGGCACCGGGGAGCTGTTTTTT. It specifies CASSEHVRGRVGTGELFF.

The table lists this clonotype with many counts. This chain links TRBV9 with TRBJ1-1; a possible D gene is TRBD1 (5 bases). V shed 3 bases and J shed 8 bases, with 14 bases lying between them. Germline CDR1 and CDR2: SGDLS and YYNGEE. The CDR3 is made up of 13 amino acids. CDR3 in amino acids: CASSADRGGEAFF. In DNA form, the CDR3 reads TGTGCCAGCAGCGCCGACAGAGGCGGAGAAGCTTTCTTT.

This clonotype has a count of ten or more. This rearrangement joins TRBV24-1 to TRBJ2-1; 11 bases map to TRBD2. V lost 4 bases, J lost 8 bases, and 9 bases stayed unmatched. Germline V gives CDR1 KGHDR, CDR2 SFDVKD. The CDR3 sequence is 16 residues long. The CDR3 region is CATSEGVAGGLHEQFF. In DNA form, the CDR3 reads TGTGCCACCAGTGAGGGTGTAGCGGGGGGGCTCCATGAGCAGTTCTTC.

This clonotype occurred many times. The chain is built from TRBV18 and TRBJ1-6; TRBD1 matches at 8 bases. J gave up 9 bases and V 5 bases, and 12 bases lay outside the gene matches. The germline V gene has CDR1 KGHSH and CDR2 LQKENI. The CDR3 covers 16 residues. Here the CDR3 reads CASSRTVGQAISPLHF. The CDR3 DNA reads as TGTGCCAGCTCAAGAACAGTGGGACAGGCTATTTCACCCCTCCACTTT.

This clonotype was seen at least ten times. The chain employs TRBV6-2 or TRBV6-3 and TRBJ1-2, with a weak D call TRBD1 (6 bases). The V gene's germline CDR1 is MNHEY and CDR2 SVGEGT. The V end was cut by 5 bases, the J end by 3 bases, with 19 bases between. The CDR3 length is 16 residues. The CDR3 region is CASSLSGDTGYYGYTF. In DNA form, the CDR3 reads TGTGCCAGCAGTCTCTCGGGGGACACGGGATACTATGGCTACACCTTC.

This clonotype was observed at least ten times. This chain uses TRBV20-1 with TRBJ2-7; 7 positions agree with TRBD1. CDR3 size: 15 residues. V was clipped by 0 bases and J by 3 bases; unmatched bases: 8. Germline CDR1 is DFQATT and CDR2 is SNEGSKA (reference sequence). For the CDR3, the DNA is TGCAGTGCTAGAGATTCGGGGACAGCCAGCTACGAGCAGTACTTC. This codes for CSARDSGTASYEQYF.